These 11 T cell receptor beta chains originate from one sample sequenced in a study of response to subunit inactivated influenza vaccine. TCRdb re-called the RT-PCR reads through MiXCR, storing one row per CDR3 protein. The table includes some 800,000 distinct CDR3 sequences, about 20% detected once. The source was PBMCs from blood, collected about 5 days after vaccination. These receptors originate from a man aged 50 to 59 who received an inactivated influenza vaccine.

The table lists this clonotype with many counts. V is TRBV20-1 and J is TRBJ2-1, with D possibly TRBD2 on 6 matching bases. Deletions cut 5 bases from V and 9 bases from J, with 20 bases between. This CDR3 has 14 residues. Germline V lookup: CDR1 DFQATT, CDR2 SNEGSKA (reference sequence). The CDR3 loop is CSADSADGGFEQFF. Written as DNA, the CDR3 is TGCAGTGCTGACTCAGCAGATGGGGGGTTTGAGCAGTTCTTC.

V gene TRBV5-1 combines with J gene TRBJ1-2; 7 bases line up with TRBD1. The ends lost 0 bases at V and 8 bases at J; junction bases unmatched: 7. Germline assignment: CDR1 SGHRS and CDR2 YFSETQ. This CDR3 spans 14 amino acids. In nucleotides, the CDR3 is TGCGCCAGCAGCTTGGCTGGCCAGGGGGGCGGCTACACCTTC. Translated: CASSLAGQGGGYTF.

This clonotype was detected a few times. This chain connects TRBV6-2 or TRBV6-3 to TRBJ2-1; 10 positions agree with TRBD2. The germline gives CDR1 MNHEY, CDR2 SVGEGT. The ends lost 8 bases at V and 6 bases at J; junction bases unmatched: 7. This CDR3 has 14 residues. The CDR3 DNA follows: TGTGCCAGCTATGCTAGCGGGAGTTTCAATGAGCAGTTCTTC. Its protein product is CASYASGSFNEQFF.

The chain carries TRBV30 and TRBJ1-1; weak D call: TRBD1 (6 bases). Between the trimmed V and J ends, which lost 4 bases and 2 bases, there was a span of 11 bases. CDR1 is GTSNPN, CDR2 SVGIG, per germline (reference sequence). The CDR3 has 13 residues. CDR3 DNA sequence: TGTGCCTGGACTAGACAGGCTAACACTGAAGCTTTCTTT. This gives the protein CAWTRQANTEAFF.

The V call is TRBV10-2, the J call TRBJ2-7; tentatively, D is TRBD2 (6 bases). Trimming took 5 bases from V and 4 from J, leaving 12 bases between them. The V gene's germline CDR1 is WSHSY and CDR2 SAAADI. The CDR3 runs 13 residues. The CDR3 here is CASSRERVYEQYF. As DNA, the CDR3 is TGCGCCAGCAGTCGGGAGCGAGTGTACGAGCAGTACTTC.

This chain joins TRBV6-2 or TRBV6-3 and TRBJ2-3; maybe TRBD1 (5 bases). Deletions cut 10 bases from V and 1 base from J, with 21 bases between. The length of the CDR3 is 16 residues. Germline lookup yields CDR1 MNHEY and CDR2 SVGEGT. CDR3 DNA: TGTGCCACCCTGAAGGACCGGACACCCGGCACAGATACGCAGTATTTT. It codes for CATLKDRTPGTDTQYF.

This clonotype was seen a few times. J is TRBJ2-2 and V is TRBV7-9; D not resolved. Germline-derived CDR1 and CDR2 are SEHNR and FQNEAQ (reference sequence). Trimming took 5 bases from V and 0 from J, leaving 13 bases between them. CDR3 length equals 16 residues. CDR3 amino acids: CASSRTPGSNTGELFF. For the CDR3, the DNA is TGTGCCAGCAGCCGCACTCCCGGTTCGAACACCGGGGAGCTGTTTTTT.

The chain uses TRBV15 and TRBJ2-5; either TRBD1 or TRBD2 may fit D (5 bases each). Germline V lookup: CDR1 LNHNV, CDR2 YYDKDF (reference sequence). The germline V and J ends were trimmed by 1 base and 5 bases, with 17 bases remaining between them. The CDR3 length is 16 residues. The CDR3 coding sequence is TGTGCCACCAGCAGAGTTTCCCCGGGACCTTGGGAGACCCAGTACTTC. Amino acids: CATSRVSPGPWETQYF. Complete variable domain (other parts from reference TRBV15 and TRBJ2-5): DAMVIQNPRYQVTQFGKPVTLSCSQTLNHNVMYWYQQKSSQAPKLLFHYYDKDFNNEADTPDNFQSRRPNTSFCFLDIRSPGLGDTAMYLCATSRVSPGPWETQYFGPGTRLLVL.

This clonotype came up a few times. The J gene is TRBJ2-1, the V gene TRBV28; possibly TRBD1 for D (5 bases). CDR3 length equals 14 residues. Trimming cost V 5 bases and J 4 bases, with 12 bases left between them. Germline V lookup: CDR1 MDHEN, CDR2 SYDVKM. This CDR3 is CASSKGLVYNEQFF. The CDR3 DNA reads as TGTGCCAGCAGTAAGGGGCTAGTTTACAATGAGCAGTTCTTC.

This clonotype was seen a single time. The CDR3 DNA follows: TGTGCCAGCAAAGGGGTAGCGGCAGATACGCAGTATTTT. Residues: CASKGVAADTQYF. V gene TRBV2 combines with J gene TRBJ2-3, with D tentatively TRBD2 (6 bases). V gave up 7 bases and J gave up 4 bases, with 12 bases separating them. The CDR3 covers 13 residues. The germline V gene encodes CDR1 SNHLY and CDR2 FYNNEI.

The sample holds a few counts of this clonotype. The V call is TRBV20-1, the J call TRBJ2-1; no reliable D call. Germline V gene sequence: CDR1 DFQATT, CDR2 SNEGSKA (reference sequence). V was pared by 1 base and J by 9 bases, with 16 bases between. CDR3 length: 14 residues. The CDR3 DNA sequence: TGCAGTGCTAGAGGTCCGGGTGGGTACGGTGAGCAGTTCTTC. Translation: CSARGPGGYGEQFF.